This T cell receptor (beta chain) derives from a study of blood T cells in healthy people across ages. Study outcomes and limitations: With naive T cell percentage, TCR beta diversity showed a strong correlation. Higher diversity and more naive CD4+ cells were features of long-lived donors, compared to aged donors.

Then a second PCR, running about 7 to 11 cycles, was carried out with a sample-barcoded 5' primer and a J-beta primer mix. MiXCR was run by TCRdb on the 5' RACE reads, yielding one entry per CDR3 protein. Of hundreds of thousands of distinct CDR3 sequences listed, roughly 53% were seen once; the top ten hold approximately 41%. Turning to this clonotype: Its antigen is still unknown.

The V end lost 3 bases, the J end lost 11 bases, and 20 bases lay between the germline ends. The CDR3 consists of 14 residues. Germline values: CDR1 DFQATT, CDR2 SNEGSKA (reference sequence). For every donor, a draw yielded ten milliliters of peripheral blood. This chain links TRBV20-1 with TRBJ2-1; D is unclear. Input material: blood. This sequence was found in a man older than 75 in good health. The CDR3 loop is CSASEHLEPWKQFF. CDR3 DNA: TGCAGTGCTAGTGAACACCTAGAACCTTGGAAGCAGTTCTTC.